The T cell receptor (beta chain) described here comes from a study of CD8+CD57+ T cells in acquired aplastic anemia. On the study more broadly: The average for DNA from sorted CD4+ and CD8+ cells was 3.2 ug.

About this clonotype itself: The antigen is undetermined.

Genomic DNA was employed as the template in profiling TCR beta VDJ and CDR3. Via MiXCR, TCRdb re-called the reads, giving one row per CDR3 protein. Among some 200,000 distinct CDR3 sequences listed, over 40% were seen once. An expansion of CD8+CD57+ cells by flow cytometry had been shown in patients chosen for sequencing. Study results and caveats: It was found that under 30 CD8+ CDR3 sequences were shared between patients and controls. Patients versus controls showed no significant CD8+ Simpson's diversity difference.

Per germline, CDR1 KGHDR and CDR2 SFDVKD. The CDR3 has 17 amino acids. The V and J ends lost 4 bases and 8 bases, in that order; junction bases with no gene match: 11. The receptor was derived from a human donor with aplastic anemia. This chain connects TRBV24-1 to TRBJ2-1; 12 nucleotides line up with TRBD2. Specimen: sorted CD4+, CD8+, or CD8+CD57+ T cells (not recorded which) from PBMCs. In DNA, the CDR3 is TGTGCCACCAGTGACCGAGCTAGCGGGGGGGCCCTTGATGAGCAGTTCTTC. This sequence encodes CATSDRASGGALDEQFF.